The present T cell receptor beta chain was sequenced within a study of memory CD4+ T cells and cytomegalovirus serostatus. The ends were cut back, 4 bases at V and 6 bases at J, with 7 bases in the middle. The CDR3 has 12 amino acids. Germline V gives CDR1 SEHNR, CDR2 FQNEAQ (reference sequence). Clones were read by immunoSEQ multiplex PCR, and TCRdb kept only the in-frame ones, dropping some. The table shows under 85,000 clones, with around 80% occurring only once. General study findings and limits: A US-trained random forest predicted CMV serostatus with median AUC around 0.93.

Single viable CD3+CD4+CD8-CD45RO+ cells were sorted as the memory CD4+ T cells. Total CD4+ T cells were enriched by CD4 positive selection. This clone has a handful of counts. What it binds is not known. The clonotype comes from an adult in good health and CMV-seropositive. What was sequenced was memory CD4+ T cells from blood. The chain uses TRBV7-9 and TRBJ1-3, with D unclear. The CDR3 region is CASSWGSNTIYF. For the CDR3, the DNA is TGTGCCAGCAGCTGGGGATCAAACACCATATATTTT.